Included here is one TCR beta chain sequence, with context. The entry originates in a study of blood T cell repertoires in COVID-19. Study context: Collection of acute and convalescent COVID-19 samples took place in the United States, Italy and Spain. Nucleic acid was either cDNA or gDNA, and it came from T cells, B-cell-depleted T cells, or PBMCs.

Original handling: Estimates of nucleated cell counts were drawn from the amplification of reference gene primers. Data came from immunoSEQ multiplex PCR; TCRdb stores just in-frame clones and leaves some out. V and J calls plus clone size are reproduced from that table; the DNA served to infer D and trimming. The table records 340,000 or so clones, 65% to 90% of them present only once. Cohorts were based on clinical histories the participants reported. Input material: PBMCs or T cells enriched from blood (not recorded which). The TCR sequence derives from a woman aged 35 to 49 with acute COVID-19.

This CDR3 is CASSQDAKSGSGELFF. DNA of the CDR3: TGCGCCAGCAGCCAAGATGCTAAATCGGGGAGCGGGGAGCTGTTTTTT. J is TRBJ2-2 and V is TRBV4-3, with D possibly TRBD2 on 5 matching bases. The V and J ends lost 0 bases and 7 bases respectively, with 15 bases between them. Germline-derived CDR1 and CDR2 are LGHNA and YSLEER. The CDR3 length is 16 residues.